This record looks at one T cell receptor (beta chain) sequence and its context. This sample was taken from a study of OX40 agonist ivuxolimab in advanced cancers. Looking at the study overall: Participants could have had prior anti-PD-1, anti-PD-L1 or anti-CTLA-4 therapy, and around 43% had some.

The germline V gene has CDR1 SGHAT and CDR2 FQNNGV. CDR3 length: 17 residues. Deletions cut 5 bases from V and 0 bases from J, with 17 bases between. TCRdb's copy holds only in-frame clones and misses some; the assay was immunoSEQ multiplex PCR. The table has 98,000 or so clones, about nine tenths seen once. The input for sequencing was CD4+ or CD8+ T cells sorted from blood, taken in a trial of the OX40 agonist ivuxolimab. This chain uses TRBV11-2 with TRBJ2-1, with a possible D match to TRBD1 (5 bases). The TCR sequence derives from an adult with an advanced solid tumor such as melanoma, head and neck, liver or kidney cancer. In DNA, the CDR3 is TGTGCCAGCAGCGAAGGCCGTAGGGGATACTCCTACAATGAGCAGTTCTTC. Amino acid sequence: CASSEGRRGYSYNEQFF.